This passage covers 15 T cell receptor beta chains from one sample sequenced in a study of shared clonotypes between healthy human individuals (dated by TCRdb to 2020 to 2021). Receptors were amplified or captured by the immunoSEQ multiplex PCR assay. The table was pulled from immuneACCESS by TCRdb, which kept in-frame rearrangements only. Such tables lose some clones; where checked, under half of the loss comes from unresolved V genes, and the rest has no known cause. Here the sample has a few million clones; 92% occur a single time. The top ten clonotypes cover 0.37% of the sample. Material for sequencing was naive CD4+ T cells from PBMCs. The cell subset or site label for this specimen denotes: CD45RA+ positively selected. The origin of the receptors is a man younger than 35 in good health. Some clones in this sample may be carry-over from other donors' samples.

CDR3 protein: CATNSGGGGYTF. The CDR3 nucleotides read TGTGCCACCAATTCCGGGGGCGGAGGCTACACCTTC. This chain connects TRBV6-5 to TRBJ1-2; weak D call: TRBD1 (6 bases). The germline V gene encodes CDR1 MNHEY and CDR2 SVGAGI. The V end lost 10 bases, the J end lost 8 bases, and 17 bases lay between the germline ends. The CDR3 is 12 residues long.

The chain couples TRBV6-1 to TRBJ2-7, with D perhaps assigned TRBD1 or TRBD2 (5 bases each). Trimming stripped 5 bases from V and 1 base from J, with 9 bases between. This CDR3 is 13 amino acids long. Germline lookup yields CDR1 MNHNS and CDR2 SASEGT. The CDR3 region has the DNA TGTGCCAGCAGTCCCAGGGAGTCCTACGAGCAGTACTTC. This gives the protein CASSPRESYEQYF.

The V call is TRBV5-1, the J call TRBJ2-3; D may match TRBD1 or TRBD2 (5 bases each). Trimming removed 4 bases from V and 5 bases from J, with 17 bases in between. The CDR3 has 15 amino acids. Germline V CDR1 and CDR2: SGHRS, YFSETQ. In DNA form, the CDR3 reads TGCGCCAGCAGCGGGGGACCAAAAGGCTTAGATACGCAGTATTTT. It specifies CASSGGPKGLDTQYF.

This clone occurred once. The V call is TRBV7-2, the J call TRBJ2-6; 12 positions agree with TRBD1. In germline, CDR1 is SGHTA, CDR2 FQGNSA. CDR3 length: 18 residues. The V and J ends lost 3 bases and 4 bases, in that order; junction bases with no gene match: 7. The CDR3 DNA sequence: TGTGCCAGCAGCTTCCCGGGACAGGGGGCGGTGGGGGCCAACGTCCTGACTTTC. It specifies CASSFPGQGAVGANVLTF. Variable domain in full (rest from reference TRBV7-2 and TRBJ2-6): GAGVSQSPSNKVTEKGKDVELRCDPISGHTALYWYRQSLGQGLEFLIYFQGNSAPDKSGLPSDRFSAERTGGSVSTLTIQRTQQEDSAVYLCASSFPGQGAVGANVLTFGAGSRLTVL.

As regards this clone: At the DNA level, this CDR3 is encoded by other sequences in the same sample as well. CDR3 nucleotides: TGTGCCAGCAGCTTATTTACCGGCGGCACTGAAGCTTTCTTT. Protein: CASSLFTGGTEAFF. The chain recombines TRBV7-2 with TRBJ1-1; D remains unclear. Germline V gives CDR1 SGHTA, CDR2 FQGNSA. V was shortened by 2 bases and J by 4 bases, with 11 bases between the two germline ends. The CDR3 spans 14 residues.

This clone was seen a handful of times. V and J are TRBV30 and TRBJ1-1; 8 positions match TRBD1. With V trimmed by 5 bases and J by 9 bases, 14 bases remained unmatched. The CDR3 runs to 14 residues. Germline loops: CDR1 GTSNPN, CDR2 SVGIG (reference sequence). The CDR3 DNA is TGTGCCTGGGTACCGGGACAGGACCCACAGAAAGCTTTCTTT. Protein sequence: CAWVPGQDPQKAFF.

The CDR3 region has the DNA TGTGCCAGCAGCGTGGGGGCCACTTACGAGCAGTACTTC. Translated, it gives CASSVGATYEQYF. The chain joins TRBV28 to TRBJ2-7, with a possible D match to TRBD1 (6 bases). The CDR3 has 13 amino acids. Germline V gene data show CDR1 as MDHEN and CDR2 as SYDVKM. V lost 6 bases and J 4 bases, leaving 13 bases between the germline ends.

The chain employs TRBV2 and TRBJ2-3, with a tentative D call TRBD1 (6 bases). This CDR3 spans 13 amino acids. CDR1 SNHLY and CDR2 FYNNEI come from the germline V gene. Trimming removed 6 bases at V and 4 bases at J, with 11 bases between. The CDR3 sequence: CASRLGGSDTQYF. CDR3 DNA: TGTGCCAGCAGGCTAGGGGGTTCAGATACGCAGTATTTT.

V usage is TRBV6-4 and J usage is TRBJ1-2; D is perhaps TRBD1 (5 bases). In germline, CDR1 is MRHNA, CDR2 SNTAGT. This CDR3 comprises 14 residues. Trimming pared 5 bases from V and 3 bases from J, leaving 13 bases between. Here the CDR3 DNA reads TGTGCCAGCAGTTCACAGGCGGGAGACTATGGCTACACCTTC. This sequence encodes CASSSQAGDYGYTF.

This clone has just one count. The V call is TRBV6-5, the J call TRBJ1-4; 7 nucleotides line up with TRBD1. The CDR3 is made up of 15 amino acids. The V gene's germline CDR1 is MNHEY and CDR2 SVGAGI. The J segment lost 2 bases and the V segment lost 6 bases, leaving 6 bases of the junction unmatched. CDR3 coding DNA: TGTGCCAGCAGGACCGCGACAGGGACTAATGAAAAACTGTTTTTT. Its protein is CASRTATGTNEKLFF.

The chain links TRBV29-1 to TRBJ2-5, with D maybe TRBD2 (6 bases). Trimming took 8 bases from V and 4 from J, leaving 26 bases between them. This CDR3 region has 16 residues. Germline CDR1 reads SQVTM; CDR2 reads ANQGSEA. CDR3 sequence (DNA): TGCAGCACCCTTACTTCGGGGGTCATGAGCGCAGAGACCCAGTACTTC. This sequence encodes CSTLTSGVMSAETQYF.

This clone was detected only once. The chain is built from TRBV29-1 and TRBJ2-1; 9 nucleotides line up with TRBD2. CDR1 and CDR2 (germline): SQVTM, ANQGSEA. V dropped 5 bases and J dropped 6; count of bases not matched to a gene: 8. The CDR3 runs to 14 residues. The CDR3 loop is CSVFSGRTINEQFF. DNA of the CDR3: TGCAGCGTTTTCAGCGGGAGGACGATCAATGAGCAGTTCTTC.

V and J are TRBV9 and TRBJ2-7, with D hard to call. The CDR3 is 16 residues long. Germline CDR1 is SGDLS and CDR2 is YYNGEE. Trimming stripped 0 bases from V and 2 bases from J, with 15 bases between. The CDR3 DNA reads TGTGCCAGCAGCGTAGGGGTTGGGTCGGAGCCCTACGAGCAGTACTTC. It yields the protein CASSVGVGSEPYEQYF.

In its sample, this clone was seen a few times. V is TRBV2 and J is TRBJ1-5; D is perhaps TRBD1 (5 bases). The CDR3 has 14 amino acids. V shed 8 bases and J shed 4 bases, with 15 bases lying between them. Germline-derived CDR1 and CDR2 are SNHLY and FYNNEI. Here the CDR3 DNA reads TGTGCCAGCGGGAAGGGGCTGGTGAATCAGCCCCAGCATTTT. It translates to CASGKGLVNQPQHF.

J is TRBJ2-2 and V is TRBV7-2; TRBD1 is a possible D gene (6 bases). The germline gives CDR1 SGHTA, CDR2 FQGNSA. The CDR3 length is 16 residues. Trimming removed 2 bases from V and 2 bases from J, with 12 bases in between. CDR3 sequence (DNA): TGTGCCAGCAGCTTACAGGGGATGGTAAACACCGGGGAGCTGTTTTTT. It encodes CASSLQGMVNTGELFF.